The clone carrying this TCR beta chain came up a few times. Original processing methods: Amplification of reference gene primers provided the estimated nucleated cell counts. Profiled with immunoSEQ multiplex PCR; TCRdb holds only in-frame clones, not every one. That table is the source of V, J and clone size, and D and trimming were worked out from the DNA. The repertoire holds 90,000 or so clones, about 82% seen once, with 20% to 30% in the top ten. The sample originates from a study of blood T cell repertoires in COVID-19. As for the study in general: COVID-19 samples, acute and convalescent, were from the United States, Italy and Spain. PBMCs, B-cell-depleted T cells, or T cells were the source of the cDNA or gDNA that made up the material.

V lost 0 bases and J lost 7, with 6 bases in between. Per the germline V gene, CDR1 is DFQATT and CDR2 is SNEGSKA (reference sequence). CDR3 length: 11 residues. The source is a human donor in a cohort sampled during active COVID-19. The source material was peripheral blood. The genes are TRBV20-1 and TRBJ1-2, with D unresolved. The CDR3 coding sequence is TGCAGTGCTAGAGATAGGAGTGGCTACACCTTC. Amino acids: CSARDRSGYTF.